This T cell receptor beta chain was recovered during a study of CD8+ T cells in alopecia areata. The wider study: It was oral tofacitinib, at 5 to 10 mg twice daily, that treated patients received.

Lesional scalp punch biopsies and peripheral blood were collected from alopecia areata patients. Once RNA had been extracted, it was reverse transcribed into cDNA to act as the sequencing template. Generated by immunoSEQ multiplex PCR, the TCRdb table keeps only in-frame clones and is missing some. The sample contains around 65,000 clones, roughly half of which appear only once. The junction had 8 bases not matched to a gene; V was cut back by 0 bases and J by 5 bases. The CDR3 runs to 15 residues. CDR1 and CDR2 from the germline V gene are SQVTM and ANQGSEA. J is TRBJ1-2 and V is TRBV29-1, with 8 bases identical to TRBD1. Sequences were derived from CD8+ T cells sorted from blood, sampled at week 0. This TCR was recovered from a human donor with alopecia areata. DNA for the CDR3: TGCAGCGTTGAAGAGAGTTCAGGGGGCGCATATGGCTACACCTTC. Amino acids: CSVEESSGGAYGYTF.